These 10 T cell receptor beta chains were sequenced from one sample in a study of blood T cell repertoires in COVID-19 (dated by TCRdb to the early 2020s). Preparation of the library involved the immunoSEQ multiplex PCR assay. TCRdb re-hosts the immuneACCESS table, in-frame sequences only. Its copies lack some clones; in the studies checked, an unresolved V gene accounts for under half of them, and the cause for the rest is not known. Here the sample has 300,000 to 400,000 clones; 85% to 90% occur a single time. Over 6% of the sample comes from the top ten. The sample comprised peripheral blood. The receptors shown here come from a woman aged 50 to 60 with COVID-19, enrolled during active disease.

V and J are TRBV2 and TRBJ2-3; 7 bases fit TRBD2. Germline values: CDR1 SNHLY, CDR2 FYNNEI. The CDR3 is made up of 13 amino acids. The trim removed 9 bases at V and 1 base at J, leaving 4 bases unmatched. CDR3 region: CASGGEGTDTQYF. CDR3 in DNA: TGTGCCAGTGGGGGGGAGGGCACAGATACGCAGTATTTT.

A single count supports this clone. The CDR3 DNA reads as TGTGCCAGCAGCTTATTGTATAACACTGAAGCTTTCTTT. Translating it yields CASSLLYNTEAFF. The gene calls are TRBV7-3 and TRBJ1-1; the D is unclear. CDR1 and CDR2 (germline): SGHTA, FQGTGA. Deletions cut 2 bases from V and 2 bases from J, with 6 bases between. There are 13 residues in the CDR3.

The chain recombines TRBV18 with TRBJ2-1; TRBD1 agrees at 7 bases. Per the germline V gene, CDR1 is KGHSH and CDR2 is LQKENI. The CDR3 consists of 12 residues. V shed 6 bases, J shed 10 bases, and the junction held 6 bases outside the gene matches. DNA of the CDR3: TGTGCCAGCTCCCGGACAGGACAAGAGCAGTTCTTC. Amino acids: CASSRTGQEQFF.

In its sample, this clone was seen once. V is TRBV5-8 and J is TRBJ1-2; D perhaps matches TRBD1 (6 bases). The germline V gene encodes CDR1 SGHTS and CDR2 YDEGEE. The CDR3 has 16 residues. V gave up 4 bases and J gave up 2 bases, with 18 bases separating them. Here the CDR3 reads CASSPRRAGANYGYTF. Here the CDR3 DNA reads TGTGCCAGCAGCCCAAGGAGAGCAGGGGCGAACTATGGCTACACCTTC.

The J gene is TRBJ1-1, the V gene TRBV10-3; 7 nucleotides line up with TRBD1. J gave up 2 bases and V 3 bases, and 3 bases lay outside the gene matches. This CDR3 has 14 residues. Germline-derived CDR1 and CDR2 are ENHRY and SYGVKD. The CDR3 DNA is TGTGCCATCAGTGAACGGGACAGCAACACTGAAGCTTTCTTT. It specifies CAISERDSNTEAFF.

The rearrangement uses TRBV30 and TRBJ1-1; 9 nucleotides agree with TRBD1. The CDR3 runs 11 residues. CDR1 and CDR2 from the germline V gene are GTSNPN and SVGIG (reference sequence). Trimming took 6 bases from V and 5 from J; bases not matched to a gene: 1. CDR3 sequence (DNA): TGTGCCTGTGACAGGGGGACTGAAGCTTTCTTT. It translates to CACDRGTEAFF. The full variable domain, with the rest looked up from reference TRBV30 and TRBJ1-1, is SQTIHQWPATLVQPVGSPLSLECTVEGTSNPNLYWYRQAAGRGLQLLFYSVGIGQISSEVPQNLSASRPQDRQFILSSKKLLLSDSGFYLCACDRGTEAFFGQGTRLTVV.

In DNA form, the CDR3 reads TGTGCCAGCAGCGTAGGCGAGGCGGGTAACCAACTTTACAATGAGCAGTTCTTC. This sequence encodes CASSVGEAGNQLYNEQFF. V is TRBV9 and J is TRBJ2-1; D perhaps matches TRBD2 (5 bases). V was clipped by 0 bases and J by 4 bases, with 20 bases between them. The CDR3 runs 18 residues. Germline V lookup: CDR1 SGDLS, CDR2 YYNGEE.

The chain recombines TRBV30 with TRBJ1-2; a possible D gene is TRBD1 (6 bases). Between the trimmed V and J ends, which lost 5 bases and 4 bases, there was a span of 14 bases. CDR3 length: 13 residues. CDR1 is GTSNPN and CDR2 is SVGIG in the germline V gene (reference sequence). The CDR3 loop is CAWRTEATYGYTF. CDR3 DNA sequence: TGTGCCTGGCGGACAGAGGCTACCTATGGCTACACCTTC.

V gene TRBV19 combines with J gene TRBJ2-3; TRBD1 aligns across 8 bases. This CDR3 is built from 15 residues. The germline V gene encodes CDR1 LNHDA and CDR2 SQIVND (reference sequence). V shed 5 bases, J shed 5 bases, and the junction held 9 bases outside the gene matches. DNA for the CDR3: TGTGCCAGTAGTTTCCAGGGGGCTGGCGGAGATACGCAGTATTTT. Translating it yields CASSFQGAGGDTQYF.

As concerns this clone: Other DNA variants within this sample encode the same CDR3. This rearrangement joins TRBV19 to TRBJ2-3; 12 bases are shared with TRBD2. CDR1 is LNHDA, CDR2 SQIVND, per germline (reference sequence). The CDR3 is 16 residues long. Trimming cost V 4 bases and J 2 bases; bases outside gene matches: 4. CDR3 sequence: CASSTGTSGFTDTQYF. For the CDR3, the DNA is TGTGCCAGTAGTACGGGGACTAGCGGGTTCACAGATACGCAGTATTTT. The entire variable domain, with the rest obtained from reference TRBV19 and TRBJ2-3, is as follows: DGGITQSPKYLFRKEGQNVTLSCEQNLNHDAMYWYRQDPGQGLRLIYYSQIVNDFQKGDIAEGYSVSREKKESFPLTVTSAQKNPTAFYLCASSTGTSGFTDTQYFGPGTRLTVL.